The clone carrying this T cell receptor (beta chain) was counted many times. The source of the sample is a study of identical twins. Via MiXCR, TCRdb re-called the 5' RACE reads, giving one row per CDR3 protein. Among 200,000 to 250,000 distinct CDR3 sequences, 7.5% were seen once, and the ten largest hold roughly 2%. This CDR3 region has 14 residues. The germline CDR1 and CDR2 sequences are SQVTM and ANQGSEA. The V and J ends lost 4 bases and 3 bases, in that order; junction bases with no gene match: 7. These same data were also listed under a study on yellow fever vaccine responses in identical twins.

The chain has TRBV29-1 and TRBJ2-7; 9 nucleotides match TRBD1. Sequenced: memory (CD45RO+) T cells sorted from blood. The clonotype was recovered from a woman between 18 and 29 years old in good health. The CDR3 loop is CSVGQDRGLYEQYF. In nucleotides, the CDR3 is TGCAGCGTTGGACAGGACAGGGGCCTCTACGAGCAGTACTTC.